Many counts were recorded for the clone carrying this TCR beta chain. Its antigen is not known. The record originates from a study of spatial heterogeneity in lung cancer. TCRdb processed the 5' RACE reads anew with MiXCR; each CDR3 protein has one entry. The sample records tens of thousands of distinct CDR3 sequences, less than 8.5% being singletons. Time point specified: sample taken at primary tumor resection. Unsorted samples of tumor, nontumor lung or frozen PBMC had their whole RNA sequenced. Germline values: CDR1 DFQATT, CDR2 SNEGSKA (reference sequence). The CDR3 is 15 residues long. V shed 3 bases and J 0 bases; nucleotides not matched to a gene: 5. Study-wide points: There were more appearances of ubiquitous expanded tumor TCRs in blood at resection than at follow-up.

This material consisted of PBMCs, taken at surgery. The V call is TRBV20-1, the J call TRBJ2-3, with 8 bases fitting TRBD2. This sequence originates from a female donor with early-stage non-small cell lung cancer. The CDR3 bases are TGCAGTGCTAGTAAGGCTAGCGGGAGCACAGATACGCAGTATTTT. Translating it yields CSASKASGSTDTQYF.